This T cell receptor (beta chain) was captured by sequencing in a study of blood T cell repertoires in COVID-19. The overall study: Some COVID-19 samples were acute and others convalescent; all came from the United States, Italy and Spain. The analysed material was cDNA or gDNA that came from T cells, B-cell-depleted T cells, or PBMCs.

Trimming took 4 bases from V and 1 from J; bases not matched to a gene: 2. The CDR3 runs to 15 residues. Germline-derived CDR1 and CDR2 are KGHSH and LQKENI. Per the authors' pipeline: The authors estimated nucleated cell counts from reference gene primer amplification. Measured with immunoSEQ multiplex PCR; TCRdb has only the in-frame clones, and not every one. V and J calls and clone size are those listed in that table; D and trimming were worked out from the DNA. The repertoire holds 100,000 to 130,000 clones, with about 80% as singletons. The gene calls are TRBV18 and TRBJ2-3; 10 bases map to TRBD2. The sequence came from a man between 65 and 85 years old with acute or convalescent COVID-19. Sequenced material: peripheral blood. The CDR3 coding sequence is TGTGCCAGCTCACGAGCGGGGGGGCGCACAGATACGCAGTATTTT. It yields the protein CASSRAGGRTDTQYF. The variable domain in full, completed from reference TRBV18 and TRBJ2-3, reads NAGVMQNPRHLVRRRGQEARLRCSPMKGHSHVYWYRQLPEEGLKFMVYLQKENIIDESGMPKERFSAEFPKEGPSILRIQQVVRGDSAAYFCASSRAGGRTDTQYFGPGTRLTVL.